This record concerns one T cell receptor beta chain sequence. The CDR3 has 18 residues. From germline, CDR1 is SGHTA and CDR2 FQGNSA. Trimming cost V 1 base and J 5 bases; bases outside gene matches: 10. Profiled with immunoSEQ multiplex PCR; TCRdb holds only in-frame clones, not every one. This table holds over 120,000 clones, 80% to 85% found once. These data are taken from a study of blood T cell repertoires in COVID-19. The origin of this receptor is a woman aged 60-70 years with acute or convalescent COVID-19. V gene TRBV7-2 combines with J gene TRBJ2-2; 10 bases map to TRBD2. What was sequenced was peripheral blood. CDR3 protein: CASSLVGLAGAGTGELFF. Here the CDR3 DNA reads TGTGCCAGCAGCTTAGTTGGGCTAGCGGGAGCGGGTACCGGGGAGCTGTTTTTT.